This T cell receptor beta chain emerged from a study of identifying expanded T cells in peripheral blood. Repertoires were generated with immunoSEQ multiplex PCR, while TCRdb's copy carries only in-frame clones and drops some. The sample consists of some 130,000 clones, 80% to 90% of them appearing once. About this clone: Its antigen is undetermined.

The CDR3 is made up of 15 amino acids. Germline V gene sequence: CDR1 SGDLS, CDR2 YYNGEE. J was trimmed by 0 bases and V by 3 bases; bases with no gene match: 3. Findings of the study overall: Two-week clone count variance significantly increased as total template count grew.

V is TRBV9 and J is TRBJ1-3; 7 bases agree with TRBD1. The clonotype comes from a person between 18 and 70 years old in good health. The sequenced sample consisted of blood. CDR3 region: CASSAGQSSGNTIYF. For the CDR3, the DNA is TGTGCCAGCAGCGCGGGACAGAGCTCTGGAAACACCATATATTTT.